The 17 T cell receptor beta chains given below trace back to one sample, sequenced in a study of blood T cell repertoires in COVID-19. Assay: immunoSEQ multiplex PCR; the TCRdb copy retains only in-frame clones and omits some. The sample contains about 140,000 clones, 85% of which appear only once. The sequencing sample was made of peripheral blood. The source is a man aged 50 to 59 with acute or convalescent COVID-19.

This clone was counted a few times. The chain has TRBV7-3 and TRBJ1-2, with 9 bases aligning to TRBD1. V trimming: 3 bases; J trimming: 8 bases; junction bases outside the gene matches: 4. From germline, CDR1 is SGHTA and CDR2 FQGTGA. This CDR3 spans 13 amino acids. In DNA form, the CDR3 reads TGTGCCAGCAGCTTGGGACAGGGTGGCGGCTACACCTTC. Its translation is CASSLGQGGGYTF.

The chain employs TRBV28 and TRBJ2-3, with D possibly matching TRBD1 (6 bases). V lost 4 bases, J lost 6 bases, and 17 bases lay in between. The CDR3 extends over 15 amino acids. In germline, CDR1 is MDHEN, CDR2 SYDVKM. The CDR3, as DNA: TGTGCCAGCAGTTCCGACAGGAGGAGGATGGATACGCAGTATTTT. Translating gives CASSSDRRRMDTQYF.

This rearrangement joins TRBV27 to TRBJ1-5; possible D gene TRBD1, 5 bases. This CDR3 has 14 amino acids. V lost 6 bases to trimming and J lost 7 bases, with 16 bases between them. CDR1 is MNHEY, CDR2 SMNVEV, per germline (reference sequence). CDR3 coding DNA: TGTGCCAGCAGCCACGGACAAGCAGTCCAGCCCCAGCATTTT. Protein product: CASSHGQAVQPQHF.

The J gene is TRBJ2-5, the V gene TRBV5-1; 8 bases fit TRBD2. The CDR3 runs to 12 residues. V lost 5 bases, J lost 4 bases, and 1 base stayed unmatched. CDR1 is SGHRS, CDR2 YFSETQ, per germline. The CDR3 is CASSLAGETQYF. In DNA, the CDR3 is TGCGCCAGCAGTCTAGCGGGAGAGACCCAGTACTTC.

The V call is TRBV12-5, the J call TRBJ2-2; tentatively, D is TRBD2 (6 bases). The CDR3 contains 14 residues. The V gene's germline CDR1 is LGHNT and CDR2 FRNRAP. V was trimmed by 5 bases and J by 5 bases, leaving 12 bases between them. The CDR3: CASGPGLWTGELFF. The CDR3 DNA reads as TGTGCTAGTGGTCCGGGACTTTGGACCGGGGAGCTGTTTTTT. Full variable domain (rest looked up from reference TRBV12-5 and TRBJ2-2): DARVTQTPRHKVTEMGQEVTMRCQPILGHNTVFWYRQTMMQGLELLAYFRNRAPLDDSGMPKDRFSAEMPDATLATLKIQPSEPRDSAVYFCASGPGLWTGELFFGEGSRLTVL.

V is TRBV19 and J is TRBJ1-2, with unresolved D. The CDR3 runs to 13 residues. Germline CDR1 LNHDA, CDR2 SQIVND (reference sequence). V gave up 6 bases and J gave up 8 bases, with 16 bases separating them. In DNA form, the CDR3 reads TGTGCCAGTAGAGCGGACGGTTTGCGGGGCTACACCTTC. Its protein product is CASRADGLRGYTF.

J is TRBJ1-3 and V is TRBV6-1; D remains ambiguous. Germline V gene data show CDR1 as MNHNS and CDR2 as SASEGT. Trimming removed 8 bases at V and 0 bases at J, with 8 bases between. The CDR3 consists of 13 residues. CDR3 protein: CASELSSGNTIYF. The CDR3 DNA reads as TGTGCCAGCGAGTTGAGCTCTGGAAACACCATATATTTT.

The chain combines TRBV2 with TRBJ1-1, with 10 bases fitting TRBD1. Looked up from germline, CDR1 is SNHLY and CDR2 is FYNNEI. This CDR3 comprises 16 residues. The junction had 10 bases not matched to a gene; V was cut back by 6 bases and J by 3 bases. The CDR3 DNA is TGTGCCAGCAGGATACCCGGGACAGGGGCCGACACTGAAGCTTTCTTT. It is translated as CASRIPGTGADTEAFF.

This clone was found once. J is TRBJ2-7 and V is TRBV6-5; a possible D gene is TRBD1 (6 bases). This CDR3 contains 14 residues. CDR1 is MNHEY and CDR2 is SVGAGI in the germline V gene. Trimming stripped 2 bases from V and 1 base from J, with 9 bases between. DNA of the CDR3: TGTGCCAGCAGTTACGCGGACAGTTCCTACGAGCAGTACTTC. This codes for CASSYADSSYEQYF.

The count of this clone is one. The chain carries TRBV3-1 (or the pseudogene TRBV3-2) and TRBJ2-1, with 7 bases fitting TRBD2. This CDR3 is built from 12 residues. The germline V gene has CDR1 LGHDT and CDR2 YNNKEL (reference sequence). J was trimmed by 4 bases and V by 10 bases; bases with no gene match: 4. CDR3 sequence: CAISSGYNEQFF. In DNA form, the CDR3 reads TGTGCCATCTCTAGCGGATACAATGAGCAGTTCTTC.

The chain uses TRBV14 and TRBJ2-2; D not resolved. This CDR3 has 15 amino acids. CDR1 is SGHDN, CDR2 FVKESK, per germline. V shed 3 bases and J shed 1 base, with 9 bases lying between them. In DNA form, the CDR3 reads TGTGCCAGCAGCCAGATGCGCCGGAACACCGGGGAGCTGTTTTTT. Encoded protein: CASSQMRRNTGELFF.

This chain uses TRBV9 with TRBJ2-2, with D uncertain. The CDR3 is 12 residues long. Germline V gene lookup returns CDR1 SGDLS and CDR2 YYNGEE. V lost 4 bases and J 5 bases, leaving 6 bases between the germline ends. The CDR3 here is CASSLRTGELFF. CDR3 sequence (DNA): TGTGCCAGCAGCCTTAGAACCGGGGAGCTGTTTTTT.

The genes are TRBV7-9 and TRBJ2-7; tentative D call: TRBD2 (5 bases). Trimming took off 2 bases at V and 6 bases at J, with 14 bases between the two ends. Per the germline V gene, CDR1 is SEHNR and CDR2 is FQNEAQ (reference sequence). The length of the CDR3 is 14 residues. The CDR3 DNA reads as TGTGCCAGCAGCTTAAGCCGCGGGTGGTCCGAGCAGTACTTC. Residues: CASSLSRGWSEQYF.

The chain links TRBV11-2 to TRBJ2-5; TRBD1 aligns across 7 bases. CDR1 is SGHAT and CDR2 is FQNNGV in the germline V gene. The CDR3 is 13 amino acids. V was pared by 5 bases and J by 5 bases, with 5 bases of the junction left unmatched. DNA of the CDR3: TGTGCCAGCAGCCCCCAGGGACAGGAGACCCAGTACTTC. Its translation: CASSPQGQETQYF.

The rearrangement joins TRBV28 to TRBJ2-1; 12 bases agree with TRBD2. This CDR3 has 15 residues. V dropped 6 bases and J dropped 4; count of bases not matched to a gene: 4. Germline values: CDR1 MDHEN, CDR2 SYDVKM. In DNA form, the CDR3 reads TGTGCCAGCAGGCATCTAGCGGGAGGGTACAATGAGCAGTTCTTC. This codes for CASRHLAGGYNEQFF. The whole variable domain, remainder taken from reference TRBV28 and TRBJ2-1, is DVKVTQSSRYLVKRTGEKVFLECVQDMDHENMFWYRQDPGLGLRLIYFSYDVKMKEKGDIPEGYSVSREKKERFSLILESASTNQTSMYLCASRHLAGGYNEQFFGPGTRLTVL.

The sample holds a few counts of this clone. The chain is built from TRBV27 and TRBJ2-7; 7 bases align to TRBD1. Germline CDR1 is MNHEY and CDR2 is SMNVEV (reference sequence). V dropped 4 bases and J dropped 4; count of bases not matched to a gene: 13. The CDR3 length is 16 residues. The CDR3 DNA follows: TGTGCCAGCAGTTGGGACGCGACAGGGATAAGGTACGAGCAGTACTTC. As protein: CASSWDATGIRYEQYF.

This clone was observed a few times. The V gene is TRBV7-2, the J gene TRBJ1-5; 8 positions agree with TRBD1. Germline V lookup: CDR1 SGHTA, CDR2 FQGNSA. V gave up 5 bases and J gave up 7 bases; unmatched junction bases: 7. The CDR3 is 14 residues long. This CDR3 is CASSDRGGWQPQHF. The CDR3 DNA follows: TGTGCCAGCAGCGACAGGGGAGGGTGGCAGCCCCAGCATTTT.